Only one count was recorded for the clone carrying this TCR beta chain. Its antigen is not identified. CDR1 MDHEN and CDR2 SYDVKM come from the germline V gene. Germline trimming cut 3 bases from V and 8 bases from J; bases unmatched to any gene: 9. The CDR3 contains 15 residues. Selected positively for CCR7 and CD45RO-negative, naive CD8 cells excluded terminally differentiated effector memory CD45RA+ cells. This sample is part of a study of shared clonotypes between healthy human individuals. The table came from immunoSEQ multiplex PCR; TCRdb's copy has only in-frame clones and leaves some out. This sample has 760,000 or so clones; about 97% occur once, and the top ten carry around 0.25%. Findings and caveats of the study: Compared with clonotypes that all four donors shared, non-shared clonotypes had lower generation probabilities.

The chain recombines TRBV28 with TRBJ1-2, with TRBD1 matching over 10 bases. The sequence derives from a man aged 25-40 years in good health. What was sequenced was naive CD8+ T cells sorted from blood. The CDR3 nucleotides are TGTGCCAGCAGTTTTCCTACGGACAGGGGGAACGGCTACACCTTC. Its translation: CASSFPTDRGNGYTF.